One and the same sample provided the 22 T cell receptor beta chains below, sequenced in a study of OX40 agonist ivuxolimab in advanced cancers. The table came from immunoSEQ multiplex PCR; TCRdb's copy has only in-frame clones and leaves some out. The table lists fewer than 85,000 clones, roughly 90% of them singletons. Specimen: CD4+ or CD8+ T cells sorted from blood, collected in a trial of the OX40 agonist ivuxolimab. Receptor source: an adult with an advanced solid tumor such as melanoma, head and neck, liver or kidney cancer.

V and J are TRBV5-1 and TRBJ2-3, with TRBD2 matching over 12 bases. CDR1 is SGHRS and CDR2 is YFSETQ in the germline V gene. Trimming cost V 1 base and J 5 bases; bases outside gene matches: 5. This CDR3 has 16 residues. CDR3 in amino acids: CASSLRTSGVIDTQYF. Here the CDR3 DNA reads TGCGCCAGCAGCTTGAGGACTAGCGGGGTGATAGATACGCAGTATTTT.

V usage is TRBV11-2 and J usage is TRBJ2-5; 14 bases line up with TRBD2. Germline V gene lookup returns CDR1 SGHAT and CDR2 FQNNGV. Unmatched junction bases numbered 4, after V lost 4 bases and J lost 3 bases. The CDR3 is 16 residues long. The CDR3 DNA reads as TGTGCCAGCAGCTACGGGGGACTAGCGGGGGAAGAGACCCAGTACTTC. It encodes CASSYGGLAGEETQYF.

The J gene is TRBJ2-1, the V gene TRBV11-2, with D perhaps matching TRBD2 (5 bases). CDR1 is SGHAT and CDR2 is FQNNGV in the germline V gene. The ends were cut back, 3 bases at V and 4 bases at J, with 10 bases in the middle. There are 14 residues in the CDR3. CDR3 nucleotide sequence: TGTGCCAGCAGCTTCGGCGGGCGGTACAATGAGCAGTTCTTC. It encodes CASSFGGRYNEQFF.

V usage is TRBV7-6 and J usage is TRBJ2-1; 8 nucleotides line up with TRBD1. The CDR3 is 17 residues long. Germline V gives CDR1 SGHVS, CDR2 FNYEAQ. V shed 3 bases, J shed 2 bases, and the junction held 9 bases outside the gene matches. CDR3 DNA: TGTGCCAGCAGCTTGGACAGGGTGGGACGAGCCTACAATGAGCAGTTCTTC. It encodes CASSLDRVGRAYNEQFF.

The chain employs TRBV10-3 and TRBJ2-7, with 8 bases matching TRBD1. This CDR3 region has 14 residues. Germline V gene sequence: CDR1 ENHRY, CDR2 SYGVKD. V lost 7 bases, J lost 2 bases, and 7 bases stayed unmatched. CDR3 DNA: TGTGCCATCAACCCGGGACAGGTGGCCTACGAGCAGTACTTC. It encodes CAINPGQVAYEQYF.

The chain links TRBV27 to TRBJ2-1; 11 bases align to TRBD2. The CDR3 contains 14 residues. Germline values: CDR1 MNHEY, CDR2 SMNVEV (reference sequence). The ends lost 4 bases at V and 13 bases at J; junction bases unmatched: 9. CDR3: CASSSSSGLAVQFF. CDR3 DNA sequence: TGTGCCAGCAGTTCATCATCGGGACTAGCGGTACAGTTCTTC.

The rearrangement joins TRBV12-5 to TRBJ1-2; D is perhaps TRBD1 (6 bases). The V end lost 2 bases, the J end lost 6 bases, and 16 bases lay between the germline ends. Germline CDR1 reads LGHNT; CDR2 reads FRNRAP. CDR3 size: 15 residues. This chain's CDR3 is CASGLWNRETHGYTF. The CDR3 region has the DNA TGTGCTAGTGGTTTGTGGAACAGGGAAACTCATGGCTACACCTTC.

The chain uses TRBV5-1 and TRBJ2-1; 12 nucleotides match TRBD2. The V and J ends lost 6 bases and 6 bases, in that order; junction bases with no gene match: 4. Germline V gene data show CDR1 as SGHRS and CDR2 as YFSETQ. The CDR3 extends over 14 amino acids. The CDR3 DNA is TGCGCCAGCAAAGGACTAGCGGGGACCAATGAGCAGTTCTTC. It translates to CASKGLAGTNEQFF.

The CDR3 nucleotides are TGTGCCAGCAGCCGGACAATAACCGGGACATTCCAAGAGACCCAGTACTTC. Protein: CASSRTITGTFQETQYF. The gene calls are TRBV14 and TRBJ2-5; D possibly corresponds to TRBD1 (6 bases). The CDR3 consists of 17 residues. The germline V gene has CDR1 SGHDN and CDR2 FVKESK. The V and J ends lost 4 bases and 1 base respectively, with 19 bases between them.

The chain is built from TRBV5-1 and TRBJ1-2, with 9 bases aligning to TRBD1. Germline V CDR1 and CDR2: SGHRS, YFSETQ. Trimming cost V 0 bases and J 6 bases; bases outside gene matches: 3. CDR3 length equals 14 residues. CDR3 sequence (DNA): TGCGCCAGCAGCTTGGCGGACAGGGGTAATGGCTACACCTTC. The encoded protein is CASSLADRGNGYTF.

The chain links TRBV5-1 to TRBJ2-5; TRBD1 agrees at 7 bases. The DNA end lines up better with TRBJ2-7; the J call may be wrong. Germline CDR1 reads SGHRS; CDR2 reads YFSETQ. The CDR3 totals 13 residues. The CDR3 loop reads CASSWDSTYEQYF. CDR3 DNA sequence: TGCGCCAGCAGCTGGGACAGCACCTACGAGCAGTACTTC.

The V call is TRBV6-1, the J call TRBJ1-5; possibly TRBD1 for D (5 bases). Deletions cut 4 bases from V and 0 bases from J, with 16 bases between. The CDR3 contains 17 residues. The V gene's germline CDR1 is MNHNS and CDR2 SASEGT. The CDR3, as DNA: TGTGCCAGCAGTGGGGCGGGGGGGATATATAGCAATCAGCCCCAGCATTTT. It is translated as CASSGAGGIYSNQPQHF.

The V and J genes are TRBV6-1 and TRBJ1-3; possible D gene TRBD1, 6 bases. CDR3 length: 15 amino acids. Trimming pared 2 bases from V and 4 bases from J, leaving 12 bases between. CDR1 and CDR2 (germline): MNHNS, SASEGT. CDR3 amino acids: CASSESAGTGNTIYF. In DNA, the CDR3 is TGTGCCAGCAGTGAATCGGCAGGGACAGGAAACACCATATATTTT.

In DNA, the CDR3 is TGTGCCAGCAGCTTAGGACTAGCGGGGGGGGCCAGCTCCTACAATGAGCAGTTCTTC. Encoded protein: CASSLGLAGGASSYNEQFF. The chain combines TRBV7-9 with TRBJ2-1; TRBD2 matches at 14 bases. CDR1 and CDR2 (germline): SEHNR, FQNEAQ (reference sequence). The CDR3 has 19 amino acids. V shed 1 base and J 0 bases; nucleotides not matched to a gene: 5. The whole variable domain, filled in from reference TRBV7-9 and TRBJ2-1, reads DTGVSQNPRHKITKRGQNVTFRCDPISEHNRLYWYRQTLGQGPEFLTYFQNEAQLEKSRLLSDRFSAERPKGSFSTLEIQRTEQGDSAMYLCASSLGLAGGASSYNEQFFGPGTRLTVL.

The chain combines TRBV1 with TRBJ1-4. TRBV1 represents a pseudogene. The CDR3 spans 19 residues. The CDR3 spells CTSSQVGSTGVATNEKPFF. CDR3 bases: TGCACCAGCAGCCAAGTGGGATCGACCGGCGTTGCAACTAATGAAAAACCGTTTTTT.

This clone was seen only once. The V call is TRBV27, the J call TRBJ2-7, with D tentatively TRBD2 (5 bases). V was clipped by 5 bases and J by 1 base, with 27 bases between them. Per the germline V gene, CDR1 is MNHEY and CDR2 is SMNVEV (reference sequence). The CDR3 totals 19 residues. CDR3 in DNA: TGTGCCAGCAGTCCAACCCCCCGGCTCCTCCTAGCCTCTTCCTACGAGCAGTACTTC. This codes for CASSPTPRLLLASSYEQYF.

V usage is TRBV18 and J usage is TRBJ1-3; possible D gene TRBD1, 5 bases. The V and J ends lost 6 bases and 1 base respectively, with 16 bases between them. Germline assignment: CDR1 KGHSH and CDR2 LQKENI. There are 16 residues in the CDR3. This chain's CDR3 is CASSAPGLSSGNTIYF. The DNA for the CDR3 is TGTGCCAGCTCCGCCCCGGGACTGAGTTCTGGAAACACCATATATTTT.

This chain links TRBV7-2 with TRBJ2-1; D may be TRBD2 (6 bases). The V and J ends lost 1 base and 8 bases respectively, with 12 bases between them. There are 14 residues in the CDR3. Germline V gene sequence: CDR1 SGHTA, CDR2 FQGNSA. In DNA form, the CDR3 reads TGTGCCAGCAGCTTAGTAGGAGTAGCGGATGAGCAGTTCTTC. This sequence encodes CASSLVGVADEQFF.

V usage is TRBV6-5 and J usage is TRBJ2-7; the D gene is possibly TRBD2 (6 bases). CDR1 is MNHEY, CDR2 SVGAGI, per germline. CDR3 size: 12 residues. V was shortened by 8 bases and J by 9 bases, with 17 bases between the two germline ends. CDR3 loop: CASASAENLQYF. In nucleotides, the CDR3 is TGTGCCAGCGCTAGCGCCGAGAACCTGCAGTACTTC.

The chain couples TRBV19 to TRBJ2-5, with no clear D. CDR1 and CDR2 (germline): LNHDA, SQIVND (reference sequence). Trimming took 1 base from V and 1 from J, leaving 7 bases between them. The CDR3 consists of 14 residues. Here the CDR3 DNA reads TGTGCCAGTAGTATAGGTCCCCGCCAAGAGACCCAGTACTTC. This translates into CASSIGPRQETQYF.

The rearrangement uses TRBV7-2 and TRBJ2-2; no firm D call. Germline CDR1 reads SGHTA; CDR2 reads FQGNSA. V lost 5 bases and J lost 2, with 6 bases in between. This CDR3 is built from 13 residues. The CDR3 protein is CASSPSNTGELFF. DNA of the CDR3: TGTGCCAGCAGCCCCAGCAACACCGGGGAGCTGTTTTTT.

The CDR3 DNA sequence: TGTGCCAGCGAGTCTAGCGGGGGACCCTACGAGCAGTACTTC. The encoded protein is CASESSGGPYEQYF. The J gene is TRBJ2-7, the V gene TRBV6-1; 10 bases align to TRBD2. V lost 8 bases, J lost 2 bases, and 6 bases stayed unmatched. CDR3 length: 14 amino acids. In germline, CDR1 is MNHNS, CDR2 SASEGT.